The rows below give T cell receptor beta chains drawn from one sample of a study of T cells after yellow fever vaccination. TCRdb used MiXCR to reprocess the 5' RACE reads, holding one entry per CDR3 protein. The table shows 450,000 to 550,000 distinct CDR3 sequences, with just over 20% occurring only once. The sample here was PBMCs, taken 21 days after the first yellow fever vaccination. The receptor source for this set is a man in his late teens or twenties who received the YFV17D yellow fever vaccine. The CDR3 runs from the conserved cysteine through the conserved F or W. The order of the fields is CDR3 DNA, CDR3 protein, D gene, V gene, clone size, J gene. The D gene is left open where the match is weak. Some rows have no size entry. The others give once, few or many, or a class for an expanded clone.

TGTGCCAGCAGCTTGACGTGGCCGGAGCCCCAGCATTTT	CASSLTWPEPQHF	-	TRBV5-5	few	TRBJ1-5
TGTGCCAGCAGCGTGGGGGATCAAGAGACCCAGTACTTC	CASSVGDQETQYF	-	TRBV9	-	TRBJ2-5
TGCAGTGCTAGAGTCGGCGGAGACATTCAGTACTTC	CSARVGGDIQYF	-	TRBV20-1	-	TRBJ2-4
TGTGCCAGCTCACCCTCCGGGACCAATACGCAGTATTTT	CASSPSGTNTQYF	-	TRBV18	few	TRBJ2-3
TGTGCCAGCAGTTCCGACAGGAACAGTGGCTACACCTTC	CASSSDRNSGYTF	-	TRBV7-3	few	TRBJ1-2
TGTGCCAGCAGCTTGAGGGGGTCAGCTGGAAACACCATATATTTT	CASSLRGSAGNTIYF	-	TRBV7-9	few	TRBJ1-3
TGTGCCAGCAGCTTCTTTGAGGGACCCACCTACGAGCAGTACTTC	CASSFFEGPTYEQYF	-	TRBV11-2	-	TRBJ2-7
TGTGCCAGCAGTTGGACAGGAGTTAGCACAGATACGCAGTATTTT	CASSWTGVSTDTQYF	TRBD1	TRBV6-5	-	TRBJ2-3
TGCGCCAGCAGCCCGCAGGGGGGGTCTGGCGAGCAGTACTTC	CASSPQGGSGEQYF	-	TRBV4-3	few	TRBJ2-7
TGTGCCAGCAGTTCCGGACAGGGAGCGGCAGAAAAACTGTTTTTT	CASSSGQGAAEKLFF	TRBD1	TRBV12-3/TRBV12-4	-	TRBJ1-4
TGTGCCAGCAGCCCCCATGGGGATTTGACTGAAGCTTTCTTT	CASSPHGDLTEAFF	-	TRBV7-3	-	TRBJ1-1
TGCAGTGCTTCAGGGGCCCACGGCTCCTACAATGAGCAGTTCTTC	CSASGAHGSYNEQFF	-	TRBV20-1	-	TRBJ2-1
TGCAGTGCTAGAGGCCTGGGGGGGAACACAAGCACAGATACGCAGTATTTT	CSARGLGGNTSTDTQYF	TRBD2	TRBV20-1	few	TRBJ2-3
TGTGCCAGCTCACTTACTCAAGCGGAGACCCAGTACTTC	CASSLTQAETQYF	-	TRBV18	-	TRBJ2-5
TGTGCCAGCAGCGCGCGACTAGCGGGGGGATCTGGGTACAATGAGCAGTTCTTC	CASSARLAGGSGYNEQFF	TRBD2	TRBV9	-	TRBJ2-1
TGTGCCAGCAGTTACGACCCGAGACAGGGGGATACCTACGAGCAGTACTTC	CASSYDPRQGDTYEQYF	TRBD1	TRBV6-2/TRBV6-3	many	TRBJ2-7
TGTGCCACCAGCAGTCGGAGGGGGTCTGGAAACACCATATATTTT	CATSSRRGSGNTIYF	-	TRBV15	-	TRBJ1-3
TGTGCCAGCAGTCTCACCATGTTACTAAGCACAGATACGCAGTATTTT	CASSLTMLLSTDTQYF	-	TRBV27	few	TRBJ2-3
TGTGCCAGCAGCGTAGACAGTCTGAACACCGGGGAGCTGTTTTTT	CASSVDSLNTGELFF	-	TRBV9	few	TRBJ2-2
TGTGCCAGCACCCAAACCCAGTGGGTCTATGGCTACACCTTC	CASTQTQWVYGYTF	-	TRBV6-1	-	TRBJ1-2
TGTGCCAGCAGCTCAGGGGCTAGCGGGGACTACAATGAGCAGTTCTTC	CASSSGASGDYNEQFF	TRBD2	TRBV5-4	once	TRBJ2-1
TGCGCCAGCAGCTTTATTCCCGAAGAGACCCAGTACTTC	CASSFIPEETQYF	-	TRBV5-1	many	TRBJ2-5
TGTGCCAGCAGCACCGGAGTAGCGGGGGGGCTTGAGACCCAGTACTTC	CASSTGVAGGLETQYF	TRBD2	TRBV2	few	TRBJ2-5
TGTGCCAGCAGCTTAACGGCCTCGTCAGGTGCTGGAAACACCATATATTTT	CASSLTASSGAGNTIYF	-	TRBV7-2	-	TRBJ1-3
TGCGCCAGCAGCTTGGAGACAGGCAACACCGGGGAGCTGTTTTTT	CASSLETGNTGELFF	-	TRBV5-1	-	TRBJ2-2
TGCGCCAGCAGCCAAGAGATCGGCAGGGTAGGAACCCTCCACTTT	CASSQEIGRVGTLHF	-	TRBV4-3	-	TRBJ1-6
TGTGCCAGCTTACAGGGGGATGAAAAACTGTTTTTT	CASLQGDEKLFF	TRBD1	TRBV12-3/TRBV12-4	few	TRBJ1-4
TGCGCCAGCAGCCTGACCGCTCGACGGGCCACCGGGGAGCTGTTTTTT	CASSLTARRATGELFF	-	TRBV5-1	many	TRBJ2-2
TGTGCCAGCAGCTCCGGACTAGCGGCCCATAATGAGCAGTTCTTC	CASSSGLAAHNEQFF	TRBD2	TRBV7-3	-	TRBJ2-1
TGTGCCAGCAGCCATTTAAGGGGACTATCCCAGGGCGGGGAGCTGTTTTTT	CASSHLRGLSQGGELFF	TRBD2	TRBV7-8	few	TRBJ2-2
TGTGCCAGCAGTTACGGTGGGAGGGAGGGCTACACCTTC	CASSYGGREGYTF	-	TRBV6-5	few	TRBJ1-2
TGTGCCAGCAGCACCCGGACTAGCGGCCGCCAAGAGACCCAGTACTTC	CASSTRTSGRQETQYF	TRBD2	TRBV11-2	-	TRBJ2-5
TGCAGTGCCGGGCCGACCGGGACTAGCGGGGGGAGGGGGGAGCTGTTTTTT	CSAGPTGTSGGRGELFF	TRBD2	TRBV20-1	once	TRBJ2-2
TGTGCCAGCACCGGGTCCCGGGACAGGGCACCCCCATACCCCATGAACACTGAAGCTTTCTTT	CASTGSRDRAPPYPMNTEAFF	TRBD1	TRBV6-2/TRBV6-3	few	TRBJ1-1
TGCGCCAGCAGCTTGGTTCTAGCGGCCCACGAGCAGTACTTC	CASSLVLAAHEQYF	TRBD2	TRBV5-1	few	TRBJ2-7
TGTGCCAGCTCACCACCCTCCAAGAGGCGGGAGACCCAGTACTTC	CASSPPSKRRETQYF	-	TRBV18	-	TRBJ2-5
TGCGCCAGCAGCTTGAATTTCGCTATCCCAGATACGCAGTATTTT	CASSLNFAIPDTQYF	-	TRBV5-1	-	TRBJ2-3
TGCAGCGTTATTGGTACAGAAGCTTTCTTT	CSVIGTEAFF	-	TRBV29-1	-	TRBJ1-1
TGTGCCAGCAGCCCCACAGGGGAATCCCAACAGCCCCAGCATTTT	CASSPTGESQQPQHF	TRBD1	TRBV4-2	few	TRBJ1-5
TGTGCCAGCAGCTGGGACAGGCCCCCTAACTATGGCTACACCTTC	CASSWDRPPNYGYTF	TRBD1	TRBV7-2	few	TRBJ1-2
TGTGCCAGCAGTCGAGGGCCCCCCACTGAAGCTTTCTTT	CASSRGPPTEAFF	-	TRBV7-6	-	TRBJ1-1
TGTGCCAGCAGCTTAGCCCTGGACAGGGGGGGACCTGAAGCTTTCTTT	CASSLALDRGGPEAFF	TRBD1	TRBV7-9	few	TRBJ1-1
TGTGCCAGCAGCTTAGTACTAGCGGGGGGGCCGGTGACCCAGTACTTC	CASSLVLAGGPVTQYF	TRBD2	TRBV7-2	-	TRBJ2-5
TGCGCCAGCACCCACTGGGGCCTCCAAGAGACCCAGTACTTC	CASTHWGLQETQYF	-	TRBV10-2	once	TRBJ2-5
TGTGCCAGCAGCCCCGGAACAGGGCGATTTGCGTACGAGCAGTACTTC	CASSPGTGRFAYEQYF	-	TRBV6-1	few	TRBJ2-7
TGTGCCAGCATTCTTGGGACTCCGCTAAGGGGAACGCAGTATTTT	CASILGTPLRGTQYF	-	TRBV12-3/TRBV12-4	many	TRBJ2-3
TGTGCCAGCAGCCAAGAACATATGGCCACCGCCCGGGAGACCCAGTACTTC	CASSQEHMATARETQYF	-	TRBV4-2	-	TRBJ2-5
TGTGCCAGCAGCTTAGTGGGGGAGCTGTTTTTT	CASSLVGELFF	-	TRBV11-2	-	TRBJ2-2
TGTGCCACCAGTTCTAGCGATACGCAGTATTTT	CATSSSDTQYF	-	TRBV24-1	few	TRBJ2-3
TGTGCCAGCGCCAGGGGAGAGAACAATGAGCAGTTCTTC	CASARGENNEQFF	-	TRBV6-2/TRBV6-3	-	TRBJ2-1
TGTGCCAGCAGATCATTTGGGCTAGACAACAATGAGCAGTTCTTC	CASRSFGLDNNEQFF	-	TRBV6-1	-	TRBJ2-1
TGTGCCATCAGTGATGCCGGGAGAGAAGAGACCCAGTACTTC	CAISDAGREETQYF	-	TRBV10-3	-	TRBJ2-5
TGTGCCAGCAGCCGAATCGGGATCCGCCCTGGCTACACCTTC	CASSRIGIRPGYTF	-	TRBV7-6	-	TRBJ1-2
TGTGCCACCAGTGCCTTGGGACGAGACAATGAGCAGTTCTTC	CATSALGRDNEQFF	-	TRBV24-1	-	TRBJ2-1
TGCAGTGCTGTGTCAGGCCAGTCCTTCCCGGATACGCAGTATTTT	CSAVSGQSFPDTQYF	-	TRBV20-1	-	TRBJ2-3
TGCGCCAGCAGCTCCAGGGAGATAATCCGTCTGGCCGGGGAGCTGTTTTTT	CASSSREIIRLAGELFF	-	TRBV5-1	-	TRBJ2-2
TGTGCCAGCAGGTCCGTCGGAGCCGGAAACACCATATATTTT	CASRSVGAGNTIYF	-	TRBV2	-	TRBJ1-3
TGTGCCAGCAGTGTCCCAGGGAGAGAGACCCAGTACTTC	CASSVPGRETQYF	-	TRBV2	few	TRBJ2-5